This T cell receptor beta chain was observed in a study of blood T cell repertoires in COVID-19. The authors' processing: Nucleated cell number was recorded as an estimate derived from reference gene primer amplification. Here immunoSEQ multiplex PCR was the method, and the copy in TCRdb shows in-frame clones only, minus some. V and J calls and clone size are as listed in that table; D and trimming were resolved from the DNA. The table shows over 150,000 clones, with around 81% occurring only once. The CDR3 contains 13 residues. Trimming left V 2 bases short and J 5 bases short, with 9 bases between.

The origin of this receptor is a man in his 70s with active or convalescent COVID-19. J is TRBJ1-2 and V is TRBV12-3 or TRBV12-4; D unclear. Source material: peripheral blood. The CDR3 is CASSLRGGYGYTF. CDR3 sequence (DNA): TGTGCCAGCAGTTTACGGGGAGGTTATGGCTACACCTTC.